A selection of T cell receptor beta chains follows, all from one sample in a study of Graves' ophthalmopathy and Graves' hyperthyroidism. A single record per CDR3 protein comes from TCRdb applying MiXCR to the multiplex PCR reads. This sample has about 740,000 distinct CDR3 sequences, with approximately 40% found just once. Sample: peripheral blood. The source of these receptors is an adult man with Graves' ophthalmopathy. Both conserved end residues are part of each CDR3. The D gene is left open where the match is weak. The listing skips clone size in some rows; elsewhere it reads once, few, many or a size class.

V: TRBV21-1; D: NA; size: NA; J: TRBJ2-2; DNA: TGTGCCAGCAGCAATACCGGGACAGGGAACACCGGGGAGCTGTTTTTT; CDR3: CASSNTGTGNTGELFF
V: TRBV2; D: NA; size: NA; J: TRBJ1-2; DNA: TGTGCCAGCAGTGCCTATGGAGAACATGGCTACACCTTC; CDR3: CASSAYGEHGYTF
V: TRBV2; D: NA; size: NA; J: TRBJ1-2; DNA: TGTGCCAGCAGCCCGGACGGGACAAACTATGGCTACACCTTC; CDR3: CASSPDGTNYGYTF
V: TRBV7-6; D: NA; size: NA; J: TRBJ2-7; DNA: TGTGTCAGCAGCCAGGGTGCCGAGCAGTACTTC; CDR3: CVSSQGAEQYF
V: TRBV2; D: TRBD1; size: NA; J: TRBJ2-2; DNA: TGTGCCAGCGTGGAGGGACAGGGCCGCGGGGAGCTGTTTTTT; CDR3: CASVEGQGRGELFF
V: TRBV20-1; D: NA; size: few; J: TRBJ1-5; DNA: TGCAGTGCTAGAGGTACCCAAGACGATCAGCCCCAGCATTTT; CDR3: CSARGTQDDQPQHF
V: TRBV6-1; D: NA; size: NA; J: TRBJ2-5; DNA: TGTGCCAGCAGAAATACAGAGACCCAGTACTTC; CDR3: CASRNTETQYF
V: TRBV14; D: NA; size: few; J: TRBJ1-6; DNA: TGTGCCAGCAGCCAACGCAACTACAGGTTTGATTCACCCCTCCACTTT; CDR3: CASSQRNYRFDSPLHF
V: TRBV11-2; D: TRBD1; size: NA; J: TRBJ2-5; DNA: TGTGCCAGCAGTCCACCAGGACAGGGGCAGTGGGAGACCCAGTACTTC; CDR3: CASSPPGQGQWETQYF
V: TRBV29-1; D: NA; size: many; J: TRBJ2-7; DNA: TGCAGCGTTGTAGGGATGCAACTCTACGAGCAGTACTTC; CDR3: CSVVGMQLYEQYF
V: TRBV11-2; D: NA; size: NA; J: TRBJ1-6; DNA: TGTGCCAGCAGCCCTGAGTTTAGATACAATTCACCCCTCCACTTT; CDR3: CASSPEFRYNSPLHF
V: TRBV19; D: NA; size: NA; J: TRBJ1-2; DNA: TGTGCCAGTAGATCTCCGGGACATAACTATGGCTACACCTTC; CDR3: CASRSPGHNYGYTF
V: TRBV7-7; D: NA; size: NA; J: TRBJ1-3; DNA: TGTGCTAGCAGCTTAGCTGAGCAGCAGGGTATGCTACATTACTCTGGAAACACCATATATTTT; CDR3: CASSLAEQQGMLHYSGNTIYF
V: TRBV25-1; D: NA; size: NA; J: TRBJ2-2; DNA: TGTGCCAGCAGCGCCGAGGGACTTTACACCGGGGAGCTGTTTTTT; CDR3: CASSAEGLYTGELFF
V: TRBV2; D: NA; size: many; J: TRBJ2-7; DNA: TGTGCCAGCGTCCGGGCGGCAAGCTCCTACGAGCAGTACTTC; CDR3: CASVRAASSYEQYF
V: TRBV11-2; D: NA; size: NA; J: TRBJ2-7; DNA: TGTGCCAGCAGCTTGGATTCTAGCGCCTACGAGCAGTACTTC; CDR3: CASSLDSSAYEQYF
V: TRBV25-1; D: TRBD2; size: NA; J: TRBJ2-1; DNA: TGTGCCAGCACATCAAGCGGGAGAGGCGATGAGCAGTTCTTC; CDR3: CASTSSGRGDEQFF
V: TRBV25-1; D: TRBD1; size: few; J: TRBJ2-2; DNA: TGTGCCAGCAGTCCAGCAGGGGGCCGCACCGGGGAGCTGTTTTTT; CDR3: CASSPAGGRTGELFF
V: TRBV4-2; D: NA; size: NA; J: TRBJ1-6; DNA: TGTGCCAGCAGCATAGGCAGGGGAAATTCACCCCTCCACTTT; CDR3: CASSIGRGNSPLHF
V: TRBV25-1; D: TRBD1; size: NA; J: TRBJ1-2; DNA: TGTGCCAGCGTCGGGACAGGGTTGGGCTACACCTTC; CDR3: CASVGTGLGYTF
V: TRBV20-1; D: NA; size: few; J: TRBJ2-7; DNA: TGCAGTGCTACTTTGACTAGGTCTACGAGCGAGCAGTACTTC; CDR3: CSATLTRSTSEQYF
V: TRBV29-1; D: TRBD1; size: NA; J: TRBJ2-3; DNA: TGCAGCGCTTGGGACAGACCTAGCACAGATACGCAGTATTTT; CDR3: CSAWDRPSTDTQYF
V: TRBV10-2; D: NA; size: few; J: TRBJ2-7; DNA: TGCGCCAGCAGTGAGTACAGGGATAACGAGCAGTACTTC; CDR3: CASSEYRDNEQYF
V: TRBV7-9; D: NA; size: many; J: TRBJ1-6; DNA: TGTGCCAGCAGAGAAACAGGCCTAGTTTCACCCCTCCACTTT; CDR3: CASRETGLVSPLHF
V: TRBV7-8; D: NA; size: many; J: TRBJ2-7; DNA: TGTGCCAGCAGTGTCGTAAGGGGAAACTTCTACGAGCAGTACTTC; CDR3: CASSVVRGNFYEQYF
V: TRBV24-1; D: TRBD1; size: many; J: TRBJ1-5; DNA: TGTGCCACCAGTGATTATGACAGGGAGTACAATCAGCCCCAGCATTTT; CDR3: CATSDYDREYNQPQHF
V: TRBV20-1; D: TRBD1; size: NA; J: TRBJ2-7; DNA: TGCAGTGCTAGCTGGACAGGCAAGCAGTACTTC; CDR3: CSASWTGKQYF
V: TRBV16; D: NA; size: few; J: TRBJ1-2; DNA: TGTGCCAGCAGCCAATCGGACAGATCTAACTATGGCTACACCTTC; CDR3: CASSQSDRSNYGYTF
V: TRBV2; D: TRBD1; size: many; J: TRBJ1-6; DNA: TGTGCCAGCAGTACTTCCGGGACAGGGACCTCACCCCTCCACTTT; CDR3: CASSTSGTGTSPLHF
V: TRBV25-1; D: NA; size: NA; J: TRBJ1-6; DNA: TGTGCTAGAGGTTGGGGGTCCGATAATTCACCCCTCCACTTT; CDR3: CARGWGSDNSPLHF